This is a list of T cell receptor beta chains from one sample in a study of shared clonotypes between healthy human individuals. Data came from immunoSEQ multiplex PCR; TCRdb stores just in-frame clones and leaves some out. The repertoire has approximately 940,000 clones, approximately 80% of them found once; the top ten carry roughly 1.5%. Material: memory CD4+ T cells sorted from blood. These receptors originate from a man aged 18-30 years in good health. Each CDR3 is given with its conserved first and last residue. D genes are given only for firm matches. Where a row states a size, it is once, few, many or the class of an expanded clone; other rows omit it.

V: TRBV7-2
J: TRBJ2-7
size: few
D: .
CDR3: CASSLVGEQYF

V: TRBV7-2
J: TRBJ1-5
size: .
D: .
CDR3: CASSAGGPLSQPQHF

V: TRBV11-2
J: TRBJ2-7
size: .
D: .
CDR3: CASSLSFIGAAYEQYF

V: TRBV2
J: TRBJ2-7
size: .
D: .
CDR3: CASKTGTYEQYF

V: TRBV6-5
J: TRBJ1-6
size: many
D: .
CDR3: CAVGGYSPLHF

V: TRBV6-5
J: TRBJ2-7
size: .
D: .
CDR3: CASKVGSTGEQYF

V: TRBV2
J: TRBJ2-1
size: once
D: .
CDR3: CASPGGPHSYGQFF

V: TRBV7-2
J: TRBJ2-7
size: .
D: TRBD1
CDR3: CASTPPQGQATYEQYF

V: TRBV15
J: TRBJ1-2
size: .
D: .
CDR3: CATSLGFKAGTDGYTF

V: TRBV6-6
J: TRBJ1-3
size: .
D: .
CDR3: CASNPGQSPGNTIYF

V: TRBV14
J: TRBJ1-1
size: .
D: .
CDR3: CASSQDPRRHSGFNTEAFF

V: TRBV18
J: TRBJ2-3
size: .
D: .
CDR3: CASSPPQIRTQYF

V: TRBV10-3
J: TRBJ1-2
size: .
D: .
CDR3: CAITVDGYGYTF

V: TRBV5-1
J: TRBJ2-2
size: once
D: TRBD2
CDR3: CASSFPAGDAGELFF

V: TRBV28
J: TRBJ1-6
size: .
D: .
CDR3: CASSLRPNYNSPLHF

V: TRBV5-1
J: TRBJ2-6
size: few
D: .
CDR3: CASTRGTASSGANVLTF

V: TRBV4-3
J: TRBJ1-2
size: .
D: .
CDR3: CASSQDLGDNYGYTF

V: TRBV9
J: TRBJ2-3
size: .
D: .
CDR3: CASSVAGFSTDTQYF

V: TRBV10-3
J: TRBJ2-5
size: .
D: TRBD2
CDR3: CAIRSGLAGGWGETQYF

V: TRBV6-5
J: TRBJ2-1
size: .
D: TRBD2
CDR3: CASTQLAANEQFF

V: TRBV5-3
J: TRBJ2-7
size: .
D: .
CDR3: CARSLVIARYEQYF

V: TRBV5-4
J: TRBJ2-7
size: .
D: .
CDR3: CASSNLGGYEQYF

V: TRBV7-9
J: TRBJ2-1
size: .
D: .
CDR3: CASSLQNRYYNEQFF

V: TRBV27
J: TRBJ2-3
size: .
D: TRBD2
CDR3: CASRAGTSGGFTQYF

V: TRBV28
J: TRBJ1-2
size: few
D: .
CDR3: CASSSPQAGLYGYTF

V: TRBV19
J: TRBJ2-1
size: .
D: .
CDR3: CASKASFFYNEQFF

V: TRBV30
J: TRBJ2-7
size: .
D: TRBD2
CDR3: CAWSVFRTSGRLYEQYF

V: TRBV5-1
J: TRBJ1-2
size: .
D: .
CDR3: CASSAGHLGAYGYTF

V: TRBV29-1
J: TRBJ2-1
size: .
D: TRBD1
CDR3: CSVDKGGETYNEQFF

V: TRBV30
J: TRBJ2-7
size: .
D: .
CDR3: CAWSRGGPYEQYF

V: TRBV19
J: TRBJ2-2
size: .
D: .
CDR3: CASSINGLGELFF

V: TRBV25-1
J: TRBJ2-7
size: .
D: .
CDR3: CASSDRGYEQYF

V: TRBV28
J: TRBJ1-1
size: .
D: .
CDR3: CASSLEKRGGTEAFF

V: TRBV5-1
J: TRBJ2-1
size: .
D: .
CDR3: CASSARDNEQFF

V: TRBV7-9
J: TRBJ1-2
size: .
D: .
CDR3: CASSLGQGSYGYTF

V: TRBV7-3
J: TRBJ2-3
size: once
D: TRBD2
CDR3: CASSSGLNTDTQYF

V: TRBV2
J: TRBJ2-4
size: .
D: .
CDR3: CASLGVDKNIQYF

V: TRBV7-2
J: TRBJ1-6
size: .
D: TRBD1
CDR3: CASSLYGTGANSPLHF

V: TRBV6-4
J: TRBJ2-3
size: .
D: .
CDR3: CASSDSRSPGDTQYF

V: TRBV28
J: TRBJ1-1
size: few
D: .
CDR3: CASSLWGGMTGEAFF

V: TRBV29-1
J: TRBJ2-5
size: .
D: .
CDR3: CSVEPTAQETQYF

V: TRBV18
J: TRBJ2-5
size: .
D: .
CDR3: CASSPPGSAKTQYF

V: TRBV5-1
J: TRBJ1-2
size: .
D: TRBD1
CDR3: CASSEHGQASYGYTF

V: TRBV4-2
J: TRBJ2-1
size: .
D: TRBD2
CDR3: CASSHKGLAGAYNEQFF

V: TRBV5-1
J: TRBJ2-3
size: .
D: TRBD1
CDR3: CASSLRTGEADTQYF

V: TRBV5-1
J: TRBJ1-6
size: few
D: .
CDR3: CASSGDYNSPLHF

V: TRBV14
J: TRBJ1-3
size: many
D: .
CDR3: CASSQFFPGTGNTIYF

V: TRBV5-4
J: TRBJ1-1
size: .
D: .
CDR3: CASSQDRYNTEAFF

V: TRBV7-9
J: TRBJ2-5
size: .
D: .
CDR3: CASSFTSSGETQYF

V: TRBV7-9
J: TRBJ1-2
size: .
D: .
CDR3: CASSSGLF

V: TRBV7-2
J: TRBJ2-5
size: .
D: TRBD2
CDR3: CASSSVLSMRGDKRETQYF

V: TRBV5-1
J: TRBJ2-7
size: .
D: .
CDR3: CASSLEQGREQYF

V: TRBV7-9
J: TRBJ1-3
size: .
D: TRBD1
CDR3: CASSPGQGILGNTIYF

V: TRBV4-3
J: TRBJ2-1
size: .
D: TRBD2
CDR3: CASSQQPSGSLRNEQFF

V: TRBV5-4
J: TRBJ1-1
size: .
D: TRBD1
CDR3: CASTTQGAKTEAFF

V: TRBV10-3
J: TRBJ1-2
size: .
D: .
CDR3: CAISASTTTLF

V: TRBV11-2
J: TRBJ1-2
size: .
D: .
CDR3: CASSPVANYGYTF

V: TRBV9
J: TRBJ1-2
size: .
D: TRBD1
CDR3: CASSVDRGRGYGYTF